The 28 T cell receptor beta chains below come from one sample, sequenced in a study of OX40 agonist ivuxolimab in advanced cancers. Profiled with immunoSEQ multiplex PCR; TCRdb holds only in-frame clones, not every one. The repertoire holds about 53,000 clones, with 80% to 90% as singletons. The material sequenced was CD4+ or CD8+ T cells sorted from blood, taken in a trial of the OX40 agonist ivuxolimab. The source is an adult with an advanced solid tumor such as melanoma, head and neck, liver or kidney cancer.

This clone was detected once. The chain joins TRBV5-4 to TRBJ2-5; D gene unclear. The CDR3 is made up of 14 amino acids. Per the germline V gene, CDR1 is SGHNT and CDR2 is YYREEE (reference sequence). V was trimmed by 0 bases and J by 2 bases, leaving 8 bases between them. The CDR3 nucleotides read TGTGCCAGCAGCTTGGTGGGTAGTCAAGAGACCCAGTACTTC. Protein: CASSLVGSQETQYF.

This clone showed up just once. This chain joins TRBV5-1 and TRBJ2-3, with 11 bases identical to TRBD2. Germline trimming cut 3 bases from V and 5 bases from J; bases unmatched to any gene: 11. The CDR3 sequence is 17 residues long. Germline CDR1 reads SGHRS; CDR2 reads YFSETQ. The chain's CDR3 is CASSSRTSGSMRDTQYF. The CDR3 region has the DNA TGCGCCAGCAGCTCCCGCACTAGCGGGAGTATGAGAGATACGCAGTATTTT.

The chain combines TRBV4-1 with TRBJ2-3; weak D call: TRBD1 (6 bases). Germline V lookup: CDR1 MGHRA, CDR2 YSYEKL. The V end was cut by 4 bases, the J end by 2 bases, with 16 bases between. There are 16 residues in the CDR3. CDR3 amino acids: CASSLTRDTSTDTQYF. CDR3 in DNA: TGCGCCAGCAGCCTGACCCGGGACACTTCCACAGATACGCAGTATTTT.

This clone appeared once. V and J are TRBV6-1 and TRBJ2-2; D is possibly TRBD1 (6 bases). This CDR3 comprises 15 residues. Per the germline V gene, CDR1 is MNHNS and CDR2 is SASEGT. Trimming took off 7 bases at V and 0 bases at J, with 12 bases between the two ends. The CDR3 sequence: CASNVGAANTGELFF. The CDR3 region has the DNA TGTGCCAGCAACGTGGGGGCTGCGAACACCGGGGAGCTGTTTTTT.

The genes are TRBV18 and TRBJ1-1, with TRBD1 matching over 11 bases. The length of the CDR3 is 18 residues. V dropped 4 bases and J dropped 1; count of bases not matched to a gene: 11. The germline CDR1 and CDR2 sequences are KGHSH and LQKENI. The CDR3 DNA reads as TGTGCCAGCTCACGATCATCGGACAGGGGGCAAGAGAACACTGAAGCTTTCTTT. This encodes CASSRSSDRGQENTEAFF.

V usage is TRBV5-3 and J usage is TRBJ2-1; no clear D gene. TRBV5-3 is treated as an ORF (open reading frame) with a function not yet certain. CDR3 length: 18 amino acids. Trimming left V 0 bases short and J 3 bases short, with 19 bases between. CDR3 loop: CARSLVADPHKIYNEQFF. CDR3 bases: TGTGCCAGAAGCTTGGTAGCCGACCCTCATAAAATCTACAATGAGCAGTTCTTC.

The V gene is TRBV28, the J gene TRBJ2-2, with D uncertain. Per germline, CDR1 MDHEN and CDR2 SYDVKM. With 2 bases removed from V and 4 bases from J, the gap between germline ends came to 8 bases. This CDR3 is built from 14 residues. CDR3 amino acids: CASSLEPPTGELFF. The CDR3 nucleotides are TGTGCCAGCAGTTTAGAGCCCCCCACCGGGGAGCTGTTTTTT.

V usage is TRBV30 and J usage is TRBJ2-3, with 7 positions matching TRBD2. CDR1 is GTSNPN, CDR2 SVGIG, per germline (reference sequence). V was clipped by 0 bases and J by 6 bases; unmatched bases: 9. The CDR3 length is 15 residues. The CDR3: CAWSVGVAGPDTQYF. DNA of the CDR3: TGTGCCTGGAGTGTTGGGGTAGCGGGTCCTGATACGCAGTATTTT.

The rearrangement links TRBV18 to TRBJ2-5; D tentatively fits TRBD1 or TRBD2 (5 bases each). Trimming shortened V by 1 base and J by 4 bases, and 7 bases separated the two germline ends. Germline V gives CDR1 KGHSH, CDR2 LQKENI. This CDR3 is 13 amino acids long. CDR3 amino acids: CASSPLGVETQYF. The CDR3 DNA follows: TGTGCCAGCTCACCACTGGGGGTAGAGACCCAGTACTTC.

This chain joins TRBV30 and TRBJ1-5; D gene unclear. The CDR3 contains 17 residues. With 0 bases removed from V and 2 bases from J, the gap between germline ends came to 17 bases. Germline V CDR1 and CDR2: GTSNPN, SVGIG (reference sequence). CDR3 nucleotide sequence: TGTGCCTGGAGTGTTCAATTGGGTGAGATCGGCAATCAGCCCCAGCATTTT. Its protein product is CAWSVQLGEIGNQPQHF.

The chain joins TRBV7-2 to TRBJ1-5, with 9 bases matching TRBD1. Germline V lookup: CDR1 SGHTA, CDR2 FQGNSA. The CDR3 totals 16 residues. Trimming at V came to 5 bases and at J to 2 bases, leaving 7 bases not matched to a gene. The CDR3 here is CASSQETGGRNQPQHF. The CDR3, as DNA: TGTGCCAGCAGCCAAGAAACAGGGGGCCGCAATCAGCCCCAGCATTTT. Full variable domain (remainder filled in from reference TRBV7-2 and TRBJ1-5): GAGVSQSPSNKVTEKGKDVELRCDPISGHTALYWYRQSLGQGLEFLIYFQGNSAPDKSGLPSDRFSAERTGGSVSTLTIQRTQQEDSAVYLCASSQETGGRNQPQHFGDGTRLSIL.

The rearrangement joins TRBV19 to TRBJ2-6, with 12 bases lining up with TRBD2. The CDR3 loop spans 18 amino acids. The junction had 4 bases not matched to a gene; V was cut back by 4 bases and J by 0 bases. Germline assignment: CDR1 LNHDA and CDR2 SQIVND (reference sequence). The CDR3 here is CASSTLAGGSSGANVLTF. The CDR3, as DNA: TGTGCCAGTAGTACGCTAGCGGGGGGGTCCTCTGGGGCCAACGTCCTGACTTTC.

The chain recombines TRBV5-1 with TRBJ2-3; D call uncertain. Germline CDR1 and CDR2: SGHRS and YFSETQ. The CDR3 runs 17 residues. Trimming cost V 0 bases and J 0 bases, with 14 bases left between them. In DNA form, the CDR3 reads TGCGCCAGCAGCTTGGAAGGCGACTGGACCAGCACAGATACGCAGTATTTT. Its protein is CASSLEGDWTSTDTQYF.

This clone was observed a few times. CDR3 sequence reads: CSVDPGDRYGYTF. The CDR3 DNA follows: TGCAGCGTTGACCCCGGAGACCGCTATGGCTACACCTTC. This sequence joins TRBV29-1 and TRBJ1-2; D unclear. CDR1 and CDR2 from the germline V gene are SQVTM and ANQGSEA. The V end was cut by 3 bases, the J end by 4 bases, with 12 bases between. The CDR3 loop spans 13 amino acids.

CDR3 bases: TGTGCCAGCAGATACCGGACTAGCGGGACCAGACGACAAGAGACCCAGTACTTC. Amino acid sequence: CASRYRTSGTRRQETQYF. The chain recombines TRBV28 with TRBJ2-5, with 12 bases aligning to TRBD2. V dropped 6 bases and J dropped 2; count of bases not matched to a gene: 13. The CDR3 spans 18 residues. CDR1 is MDHEN and CDR2 is SYDVKM in the germline V gene.

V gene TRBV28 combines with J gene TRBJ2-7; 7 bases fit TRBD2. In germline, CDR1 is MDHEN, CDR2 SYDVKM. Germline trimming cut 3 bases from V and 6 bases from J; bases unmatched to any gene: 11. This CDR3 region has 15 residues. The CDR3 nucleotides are TGTGCCAGCAGTTTGTGGGGGGGATCCATACGCGAGCAGTACTTC. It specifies CASSLWGGSIREQYF. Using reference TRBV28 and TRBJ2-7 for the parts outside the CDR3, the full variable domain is DVKVTQSSRYLVKRTGEKVFLECVQDMDHENMFWYRQDPGLGLRLIYFSYDVKMKEKGDIPEGYSVSREKKERFSLILESASTNQTSMYLCASSLWGGSIREQYFGPGTRLTVT.

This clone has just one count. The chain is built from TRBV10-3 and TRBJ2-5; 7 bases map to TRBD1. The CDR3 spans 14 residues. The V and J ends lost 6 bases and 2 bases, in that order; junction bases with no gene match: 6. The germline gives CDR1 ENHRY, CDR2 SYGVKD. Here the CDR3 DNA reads TGTGCCATCAGAAAGGACAGGACTCAAGAGACCCAGTACTTC. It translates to CAIRKDRTQETQYF.

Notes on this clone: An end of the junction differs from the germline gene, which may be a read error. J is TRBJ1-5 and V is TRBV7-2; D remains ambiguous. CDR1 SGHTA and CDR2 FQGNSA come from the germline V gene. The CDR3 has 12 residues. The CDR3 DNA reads TGTGCCGGCAGCTTAGCCGGGTGGCCCCAGCATTTT. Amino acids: CAGSLAGWPQHF.

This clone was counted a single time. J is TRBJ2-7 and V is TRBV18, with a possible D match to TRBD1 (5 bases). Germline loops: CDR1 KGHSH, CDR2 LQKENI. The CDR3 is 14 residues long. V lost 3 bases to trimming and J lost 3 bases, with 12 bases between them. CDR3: CASSPVATVYEQYF. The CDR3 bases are TGTGCCAGCTCACCGGTGGCGACAGTCTACGAGCAGTACTTC.

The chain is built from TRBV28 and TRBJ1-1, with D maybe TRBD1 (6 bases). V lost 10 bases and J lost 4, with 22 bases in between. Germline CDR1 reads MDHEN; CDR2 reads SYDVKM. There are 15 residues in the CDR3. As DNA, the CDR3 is TGTGCCACCAATCGCCCCCCGGGGGGCGTCACTGAAGCTTTCTTT. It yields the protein CATNRPPGGVTEAFF.

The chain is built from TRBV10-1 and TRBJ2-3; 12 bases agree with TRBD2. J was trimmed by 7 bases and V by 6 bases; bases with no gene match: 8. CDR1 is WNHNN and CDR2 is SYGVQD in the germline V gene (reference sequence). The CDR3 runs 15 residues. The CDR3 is CASSPGLAGINTQYF. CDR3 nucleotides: TGCGCCAGCAGCCCCGGACTAGCGGGGATTAATACGCAGTATTTT.

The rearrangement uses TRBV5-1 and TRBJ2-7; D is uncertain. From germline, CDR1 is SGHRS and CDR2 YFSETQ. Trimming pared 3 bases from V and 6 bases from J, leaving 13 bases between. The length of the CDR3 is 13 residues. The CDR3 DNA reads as TGCGCCAGCAGCTCCGGACGTGAGCTCGAGCAGTACTTC. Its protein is CASSSGRELEQYF.

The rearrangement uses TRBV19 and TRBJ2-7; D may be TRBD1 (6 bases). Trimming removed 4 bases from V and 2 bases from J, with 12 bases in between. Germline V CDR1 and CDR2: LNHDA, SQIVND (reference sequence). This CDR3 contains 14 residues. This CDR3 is CASSTRTAAYEQYF. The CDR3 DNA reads TGTGCCAGTAGTACCCGGACAGCGGCCTACGAGCAGTACTTC.

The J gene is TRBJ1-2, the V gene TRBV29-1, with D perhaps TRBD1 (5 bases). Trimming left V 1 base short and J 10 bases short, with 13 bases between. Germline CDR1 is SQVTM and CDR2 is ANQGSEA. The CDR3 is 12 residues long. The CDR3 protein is CSVEGYQGAYTF. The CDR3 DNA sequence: TGCAGCGTTGAAGGGTACCAGGGAGCCTACACCTTC.

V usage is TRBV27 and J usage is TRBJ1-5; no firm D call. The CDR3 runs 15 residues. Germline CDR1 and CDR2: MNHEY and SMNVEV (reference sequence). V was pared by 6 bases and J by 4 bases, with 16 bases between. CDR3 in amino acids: CASSPSSGFNQPQHF. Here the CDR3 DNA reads TGTGCCAGCAGCCCTTCGTCAGGATTTAATCAGCCCCAGCATTTT.

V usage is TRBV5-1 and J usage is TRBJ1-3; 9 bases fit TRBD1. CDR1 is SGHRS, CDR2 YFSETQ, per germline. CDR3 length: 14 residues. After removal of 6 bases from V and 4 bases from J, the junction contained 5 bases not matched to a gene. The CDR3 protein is CASNPGTGGNTIYF. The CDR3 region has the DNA TGCGCCAGCAACCCCGGGACAGGGGGAAACACCATATATTTT.

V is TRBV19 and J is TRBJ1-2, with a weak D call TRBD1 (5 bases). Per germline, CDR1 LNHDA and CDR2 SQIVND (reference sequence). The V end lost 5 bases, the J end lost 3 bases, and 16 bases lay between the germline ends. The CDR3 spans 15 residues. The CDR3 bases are TGTGCCAGTAGTTCGGGGGGGACGGAGGACTATGGCTACACCTTC. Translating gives CASSSGGTEDYGYTF. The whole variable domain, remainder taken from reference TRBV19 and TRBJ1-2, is DGGITQSPKYLFRKEGQNVTLSCEQNLNHDAMYWYRQDPGQGLRLIYYSQIVNDFQKGDIAEGYSVSREKKESFPLTVTSAQKNPTAFYLCASSSGGTEDYGYTFGSGTRLTVV.

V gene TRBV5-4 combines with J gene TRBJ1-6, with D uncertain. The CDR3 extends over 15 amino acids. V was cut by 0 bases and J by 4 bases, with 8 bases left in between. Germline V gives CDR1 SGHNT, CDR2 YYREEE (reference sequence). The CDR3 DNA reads TGTGCCAGCAGCTTGGGTACAGCGTATAATTCACCCCTCCACTTT. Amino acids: CASSLGTAYNSPLHF.